The 6 T cell receptor beta chains below come from one sample, sequenced in a study of T cells in localized non-small cell lung cancer. TCRdb's table, derived via immunoSEQ multiplex PCR, lists solely in-frame clones and lacks some. The profile shows 50,000 to 55,000 clones, 80% to 85% of them singletons. The sample consisted of peripheral blood mononuclear cells, taken before any cancer treatment. The source is a man aged 40-75 years with stage III lung adenocarcinoma.

Note on this clone: This same CDR3 is encoded by further DNA sequences in the sample. J is TRBJ1-1 and V is TRBV6-6, with no clear D. This CDR3 region has 14 residues. Trimming took off 2 bases at V and 1 base at J, with 8 bases between the two ends. The germline V gene encodes CDR1 MNHNY and CDR2 SVGAGI (reference sequence). CDR3 region: CASSYTGGNTEAFF. The CDR3 nucleotides are TGTGCCAGCAGTTACACCGGCGGGAACACTGAAGCTTTCTTT.

A few counts support this clone. This sequence joins TRBV4-3 and TRBJ2-3, with 9 bases that match TRBD1. The CDR3 is 18 residues long. Germline assignment: CDR1 LGHNA and CDR2 YSLEER. Trimming at V came to 3 bases and at J to 1 base, leaving 11 bases not matched to a gene. The CDR3 reads CASSQGRTGVKGTDTQYF. The CDR3 bases are TGCGCCAGCAGCCAGGGACGGACAGGGGTTAAAGGCACAGATACGCAGTATTTT.

The chain is built from TRBV7-9 and TRBJ2-7, with unresolved D. Germline CDR1 and CDR2: SEHNR and FQNEAQ (reference sequence). CDR3 length: 13 residues. Trimming shortened V by 5 bases and J by 3 bases, and 11 bases separated the two germline ends. This CDR3 is CASSGKRIYEQYF. CDR3 DNA sequence: TGTGCCAGCAGCGGAAAGAGAATCTACGAGCAGTACTTC. The whole variable domain, filled in from reference TRBV7-9 and TRBJ2-7, reads DTGVSQNPRHKITKRGQNVTFRCDPISEHNRLYWYRQTLGQGPEFLTYFQNEAQLEKSRLLSDRFSAERPKGSFSTLEIQRTEQGDSAMYLCASSGKRIYEQYFGPGTRLTVT.

This chain joins TRBV7-2 and TRBJ2-3; the match to TRBD2 covers 14 bases. Germline V lookup: CDR1 SGHTA, CDR2 FQGNSA. This CDR3 spans 16 amino acids. The junction had 7 bases not matched to a gene; V was cut back by 5 bases and J by 6 bases. The CDR3 spells CASSPGTSGGPDTQYF. The DNA for the CDR3 is TGTGCCAGCAGCCCCGGGACTAGCGGGGGACCTGATACGCAGTATTTT.

The chain couples TRBV5-6 to TRBJ1-2, with TRBD1 as a possible D gene (5 bases). The germline V and J ends were trimmed by 0 bases and 4 bases, with 10 bases remaining between them. This CDR3 is built from 14 residues. Looked up from germline, CDR1 is SGHDT and CDR2 is YYEEEE. The CDR3 DNA sequence: TGTGCCAGCAGCTTGGTAAGGGGCGGCTATGGCTACACCTTC. This gives the protein CASSLVRGGYGYTF. The full variable domain, rest sourced from reference TRBV5-6 and TRBJ1-2, is DAGVTQSPTHLIKTRGQQVTLRCSPKSGHDTVSWYQQALGQGPQFIFQYYEEEERQRGNFPDRFSGHQFPNYSSELNVNALLLGDSALYLCASSLVRGGYGYTFGSGTRLTVV.

The rearrangement uses TRBV6-1 and TRBJ1-5, with 9 positions matching TRBD1. The trim removed 8 bases at V and 4 bases at J, leaving 9 bases unmatched. CDR1 is MNHNS and CDR2 is SASEGT in the germline V gene. The CDR3 sequence is 15 residues long. The CDR3 spells CASSWDRERNQPQHF. CDR3 in DNA: TGTGCCAGCTCTTGGGACAGGGAGAGAAATCAGCCCCAGCATTTT.